One and the same sample provided the 26 T cell receptor beta chains below, sequenced in a study of blood T cell repertoires in COVID-19 (dated by TCRdb to about 2020). Libraries were made using the immunoSEQ multiplex PCR assay. TCRdb stores this immuneACCESS table with in-frame sequences only. Part of the clones is absent; in the studies checked, under half of the shortfall reflects unresolved V genes, and no reason is known for the rest. The sample table shows 650,000 to 800,000 clones, and 75% to 90% are seen once. Under 0.3% of the sample goes to the ten largest clones. The sample was peripheral blood. The receptors were sampled from a woman between 18 and 29 years old with acute or convalescent COVID-19.

This clone was seen just once. This sequence joins TRBV12-5 and TRBJ1-2; D call uncertain. V was trimmed by 6 bases and J by 1 base, leaving 9 bases between them. This CDR3 spans 13 amino acids. Germline V lookup: CDR1 LGHNT, CDR2 FRNRAP. Written as DNA, the CDR3 is TGTGCTAGTGGCGACGGGAATAACTATGGCTACACCTTC. It translates to CASGDGNNYGYTF.

In its sample, this clone was seen a few times. V gene TRBV7-9 combines with J gene TRBJ1-2; D uncertain. V was trimmed by 4 bases and J by 4 bases, leaving 16 bases between them. CDR3 length: 15 residues. Germline values: CDR1 SEHNR, CDR2 FQNEAQ (reference sequence). In DNA, the CDR3 is TGTGCCAGCAGCTCACTGCGTTTCGGGGTCTATGGCTACACCTTC. Its protein is CASSSLRFGVYGYTF.

This clone was seen just once. The gene calls are TRBV5-1 and TRBJ2-1, with D unclear. The V gene lost 3 bases and the J gene lost 5 bases, with 12 bases spanning the gap. The germline CDR1 and CDR2 sequences are SGHRS and YFSETQ. This CDR3 is 14 amino acids long. CDR3 sequence: CASSSHLQNNEQFF. The CDR3 bases are TGCGCCAGCAGCTCCCACCTACAGAACAATGAGCAGTTCTTC.

This clone was counted a single time. J is TRBJ2-2 and V is TRBV7-3, with TRBD1 identical over 7 bases. Trimming took 5 bases from V and 0 from J; bases not matched to a gene: 6. Germline CDR1 reads SGHTA; CDR2 reads FQGTGA. This CDR3 has 16 residues. CDR3 loop: CASSDYGTANTGELFF. Written as DNA, the CDR3 is TGTGCCAGCAGCGATTACGGGACAGCGAACACCGGGGAGCTGTTTTTT.

The chain is built from TRBV12-3 or TRBV12-4 and TRBJ1-1; D remains ambiguous. This CDR3 has 13 amino acids. V dropped 7 bases and J dropped 7 bases, with 16 bases sitting between them. The CDR3 here is CASKSRGWGEAFF. DNA for the CDR3: TGTGCCAGCAAGAGTCGGGGTTGGGGTGAAGCTTTCTTT.

The J gene is TRBJ2-3, the V gene TRBV2; 11 nucleotides match TRBD2. The CDR3 is made up of 15 amino acids. The V gene end was trimmed by 5 bases and the J gene end by 2 bases; junction bases not matched to a gene: 3. Germline V lookup: CDR1 SNHLY, CDR2 FYNNEI. CDR3 bases: TGTGCCAGCAGTAGGACTAGCGGGTACACAGATACGCAGTATTTT. It encodes CASSRTSGYTDTQYF.

The rearrangement uses TRBV27 and TRBJ1-2, with D unresolved. The length of the CDR3 is 13 residues. Germline-derived CDR1 and CDR2 are MNHEY and SMNVEV (reference sequence). Trimming pared 10 bases from V and 4 bases from J, leaving 16 bases between. The CDR3 DNA follows: TGTGCCACGCGGGCGCCAGGCGGCTATGGCTACACCTTC. Translation: CATRAPGGYGYTF.

This rearrangement joins TRBV7-8 to TRBJ2-1; tentative D call: TRBD1 (6 bases). The CDR3 runs 15 residues. Germline values: CDR1 SGHVS, CDR2 FQNEAQ. Trimming pared 5 bases from V and 0 bases from J, leaving 11 bases between. In DNA, the CDR3 is TGTGCCAGCAGCCCATGGGACACCTCCTACAATGAGCAGTTCTTC. Residues: CASSPWDTSYNEQFF.

The chain employs TRBV6-6 and TRBJ1-4; D might be TRBD1 (5 bases). Trimming pared 5 bases from V and 7 bases from J, leaving 11 bases between. The germline V gene encodes CDR1 MNHNY and CDR2 SVGAGI (reference sequence). There are 13 residues in the CDR3. CDR3 coding DNA: TGTGCCAGCAGTCCAGGGCCGGGTGAAAAACTGTTTTTT. Protein: CASSPGPGEKLFF.

The chain recombines TRBV3-1 (or the pseudogene TRBV3-2) with TRBJ1-6, with D possibly matching TRBD1 (5 bases). V dropped 4 bases and J dropped 8 bases, with 18 bases sitting between them. Germline-derived CDR1 and CDR2 are LGHDT and YNNKEL (reference sequence). The CDR3 contains 16 residues. CDR3 protein: CASSPDGGRGYSPLHF. Written as DNA, the CDR3 is TGTGCCAGCAGCCCAGACGGGGGTAGAGGGTATTCACCCCTCCACTTT.

The chain carries TRBV9 and TRBJ2-3; D is unclear. The CDR3 covers 15 residues. CDR1 is SGDLS and CDR2 is YYNGEE in the germline V gene. V was shortened by 1 base and J by 2 bases, with 11 bases between the two germline ends. The CDR3 region has the DNA TGTGCCAGCAGCGTAAAATTTCCTCCCACAGATACGCAGTATTTT. This sequence encodes CASSVKFPPTDTQYF. Full variable domain (remainder filled in from reference TRBV9 and TRBJ2-3): DSGVTQTPKHLITATGQRVTLRCSPRSGDLSVYWYQQSLDQGLQFLIQYYNGEERAKGNILERFSAQQFPDLHSELNLSSLELGDSALYFCASSVKFPPTDTQYFGPGTRLTVL.

The chain employs TRBV7-6 and TRBJ2-1; D might be TRBD2 (7 bases). Germline loops: CDR1 SGHVS, CDR2 FNYEAQ. The CDR3 is 17 residues long. The V end was cut by 1 base, the J end by 0 bases, with 13 bases between. CDR3 residues: CASSLGVGGGSYNEQFF. CDR3 bases: TGTGCCAGCAGCTTAGGGGTAGGGGGGGGCTCCTACAATGAGCAGTTCTTC.

The J gene is TRBJ1-2, the V gene TRBV7-3; 7 bases line up with TRBD1. This CDR3 region has 17 residues. J lost 7 bases, V lost 0 bases, and 14 bases had no gene match. Germline CDR1 SGHTA, CDR2 FQGTGA. CDR3 bases: TGTGCCAGCAGCTTAACAGTCGGCGACAGGGATGCGATTGGCTACACCTTC. Amino acids: CASSLTVGDRDAIGYTF.

V is TRBV6-6 and J is TRBJ1-5, with D perhaps TRBD1 (5 bases). CDR3 length: 14 amino acids. V was shortened by 0 bases and J by 6 bases, with 9 bases between the two germline ends. Germline V gene lookup returns CDR1 MNHNY and CDR2 SVGAGI (reference sequence). The DNA of the CDR3 is TGTGCCAGCAGTTACTCGCCAGGGCCTCAGCCCCAGCATTTT. It encodes CASSYSPGPQPQHF.

This chain joins TRBV11-2 and TRBJ1-6, with D hard to call. The CDR3 loop spans 14 amino acids. V lost 4 bases, J lost 8 bases, and 12 bases lay in between. Germline V gene sequence: CDR1 SGHAT, CDR2 FQNNGV. CDR3 sequence (DNA): TGTGCCAGCAGCTCAGGAACGGTGTATTCACCCCTCCACTTT. Translation gives CASSSGTVYSPLHF. Filled out from reference TRBV11-2 and TRBJ1-6, the complete variable domain reads EAGVAQSPRYKIIEKRQSVAFWCNPISGHATLYWYQQILGQGPKLLIQFQNNGVVDDSQLPKDRFSAERLKGVDSTLKIQPAKLEDSAVYLCASSSGTVYSPLHFGNGTRLTVT.

This rearrangement joins TRBV7-2 to TRBJ1-5; weak D call: TRBD1 (5 bases). Trimming removed 2 bases at V and 1 base at J, with 9 bases between. CDR3 length: 15 amino acids. Germline CDR1 is SGHTA and CDR2 is FQGNSA. The CDR3 spells CASSLRGDSNQPQHF. CDR3 nucleotide sequence: TGTGCCAGCAGCTTACGCGGGGACAGCAATCAGCCCCAGCATTTT.

The chain links TRBV5-4 to TRBJ2-2, with 9 bases aligning to TRBD1. Per germline, CDR1 SGHNT and CDR2 YYREEE (reference sequence). Trimming took 1 base from V and 7 from J; bases not matched to a gene: 8. The CDR3 contains 16 residues. The CDR3 here is CASSLLGTGIGGELFF. Here the CDR3 DNA reads TGTGCCAGCAGCTTGCTTGGGACAGGGATCGGCGGGGAGCTGTTTTTT.

The chain employs TRBV30 and TRBJ1-1; TRBD1 is a possible D gene (5 bases). The V gene lost 4 bases and the J gene lost 6 bases, with 12 bases spanning the gap. The CDR3 is made up of 12 amino acids. Germline loops: CDR1 GTSNPN, CDR2 SVGIG (reference sequence). The CDR3 DNA is TGTGCCTGGACAGGGAAGTGGGCTGAAGCTTTCTTT. Translated, it gives CAWTGKWAEAFF.

The rearrangement joins TRBV4-2 to TRBJ2-1, with 11 positions matching TRBD2. Germline values: CDR1 LGHNA, CDR2 YNFKEQ. The junction had 7 bases not matched to a gene; V was cut back by 3 bases and J by 0 bases. This CDR3 region has 18 residues. The CDR3 protein is CASSHGLAGHDSYNEQFF. CDR3 coding DNA: TGTGCCAGCAGCCATGGACTAGCGGGTCACGACTCCTACAATGAGCAGTTCTTC.

The CDR3 loop reads CASREGLAQETQYF. The CDR3 bases are TGCGCCAGCAGGGAGGGACTAGCGCAAGAGACCCAGTACTTC. The genes are TRBV4-1 and TRBJ2-5; 10 bases are a match to TRBD2. V gave up 6 bases and J gave up 2 bases; unmatched junction bases: 3. In germline, CDR1 is MGHRA, CDR2 YSYEKL. This CDR3 is built from 14 residues.

The CDR3 DNA reads TGTGCCAGCAGTTTACCGACAGGGGCTACAGATACGCAGTATTTT. It specifies CASSLPTGATDTQYF. The chain couples TRBV6-2 or TRBV6-3 to TRBJ2-3; the match to TRBD1 covers 8 bases. Germline values: CDR1 MNHEY, CDR2 SVGEGT. The length of the CDR3 is 15 residues. The ends lost 4 bases at V and 3 bases at J; junction bases unmatched: 6.

V and J are TRBV24-1 and TRBJ1-2; 8 nucleotides agree with TRBD1. The V and J ends lost 0 bases and 5 bases, in that order; junction bases with no gene match: 7. CDR3 length: 16 amino acids. CDR1 KGHDR and CDR2 SFDVKD come from the germline V gene. For the CDR3, the DNA is TGTGCCACCAGTGATTTGGGTGGGACAGGAGTTTATGGCTACACCTTC. This codes for CATSDLGGTGVYGYTF.

In this sample, this clone turned up a few times. The CDR3 spells CASSQLPDRGHQPQHF. Here the CDR3 DNA reads TGCGCCAGCAGCCAACTCCCAGACAGGGGTCATCAGCCCCAGCATTTT. The chain joins TRBV4-1 to TRBJ1-5; 8 nucleotides match TRBD1. Germline trimming cut 2 bases from V and 5 bases from J; bases unmatched to any gene: 8. The CDR3 extends over 16 amino acids. Looked up from germline, CDR1 is MGHRA and CDR2 is YSYEKL.

This clone was picked up a small number of times. This rearrangement joins TRBV30 to TRBJ1-2, with TRBD1 as a possible D gene (5 bases). The V end was cut by 3 bases, the J end by 6 bases, with 17 bases between. Germline-derived CDR1 and CDR2 are GTSNPN and SVGIG (reference sequence). The CDR3 is 14 residues long. CDR3 sequence (DNA): TGTGCCTGGAGCCTTAACAATCCAGGGAATGGCTACACCTTC. As protein: CAWSLNNPGNGYTF. Full variable domain (rest looked up from reference TRBV30 and TRBJ1-2): SQTIHQWPATLVQPVGSPLSLECTVEGTSNPNLYWYRQAAGRGLQLLFYSVGIGQISSEVPQNLSASRPQDRQFILSSKKLLLSDSGFYLCAWSLNNPGNGYTFGSGTRLTVV.

This clone came up once. The chain has TRBV27 and TRBJ2-7; 9 positions match TRBD1. With 5 bases clipped from V and 4 bases from J, the junction kept 6 bases outside the gene matches. Germline V gives CDR1 MNHEY, CDR2 SMNVEV (reference sequence). This CDR3 is 14 amino acids long. The CDR3 loop is CASSTGTGNYEQYF. CDR3 nucleotides: TGTGCCAGCAGTACCGGGACAGGGAATTACGAGCAGTACTTC.

This clone was counted once. V gene TRBV6-1 combines with J gene TRBJ1-1, with D uncertain. V was clipped by 2 bases and J by 1 base, with 11 bases between them. In germline, CDR1 is MNHNS, CDR2 SASEGT. The CDR3 extends over 15 amino acids. CDR3 DNA sequence: TGTGCCAGCAGTGAATTGGTGGAGGGGAACACTGAAGCTTTCTTT. The encoded protein is CASSELVEGNTEAFF.